This T cell receptor (beta chain) was found in a study of T cell clusters in autoimmune cytopenias. By frequency, this clonotype is medium-sized. Germline V gives CDR1 SGHNT, CDR2 YENEEA. The CDR3 spans 13 residues. TRB amplification used approximately 250 ng of peripheral blood genomic DNA. TRB rearrangements were amplified by touch-down multiplex PCR with mixed TRB-A/B primers. One entry per CDR3 protein, without DNA, is what TCRdb gives after re-calling the multiplex PCR reads. The clone table shows under 15,000 distinct CDR3 sequences, with the ten largest holding less than 25%. In addition, the sample was reused for a study of T cell repertoires in aging, cancer and after chemotherapy. As reported in that work: Over several months to years, re-sampled healthy donor repertoires clearly shared clones. Healthy donors lost TCR diversity with age mainly through richness, cancer patients through richness and evenness.

The rearrangement links TRBV11-3 to TRBJ2-7. The sequence came from a human donor in good health. Sequencing was performed on peripheral blood. The chain's CDR3 is CASSPRTSYEQYF.